The 14 T cell receptor beta chains below were found in one sample sequenced in a study of spatial heterogeneity in lung cancer. Regarding time point: blood at routine non-recurrence follow-up after resection. From the 5' RACE reads, TCRdb called clonotypes with MiXCR, one entry per CDR3 protein. This table holds 15,000 to 20,000 distinct CDR3 sequences, about 10% found once. The material sequenced was PBMCs, taken at follow-up. These receptors were taken from a male donor with early-stage non-small cell lung cancer.

This clonotype was seen a few times. A much larger clone is a single base away; this may be a read error. The conserved phenylalanine or tryptophan normally closing the CDR3 is absent here, so this likely arose from a read error. Because the CDR3's place on the DNA is in doubt, the DNA is left out and the CDR3 is given as listed by TCRdb. The chain employs TRBV7-9 and TRBJ1-2. Germline loops: CDR1 SEHNR, CDR2 FQNEAQ (reference sequence). The CDR3 comprises 13 residues, both ends counted. CDR3 residues: CASSLESLTLLHS.

This clonotype was detected only a few times. Here the CDR3 DNA reads TGTGCCAGCAGGGCCCGGACGGCCCGCGCAGATACGCAGTATTTT. It yields the protein CASRARTARADTQYF. The chain uses TRBV12-3 or TRBV12-4 and TRBJ2-3; D gene uncertain. CDR3 length equals 15 residues. Between the trimmed V and J ends, which lost 6 bases and 4 bases, there was a span of 17 bases.

This clonotype was seen a handful of times. One base away lies a much larger clone, so this may be a sequencing read error. The V gene is TRBV10-2, the J gene TRBJ2-3; 10 nucleotides match TRBD2. The germline CDR1 and CDR2 sequences are WSHSY and SAAADI. This CDR3 has 17 residues. The CDR3 DNA is TGCGCCAGCAATGAGTTAGCGGGAGGCTCTAGCACAGATACGCAGTATTTT. It yields the protein CASNELAGGSSTDTQYF.

The sample holds many counts of this clonotype. The V and J genes are TRBV12-3 or TRBV12-4 and TRBJ1-4; D is ambiguous. The CDR3 covers 12 residues. The germline V and J ends were trimmed by 10 bases and 4 bases, with 10 bases remaining between them. The CDR3 here is CATTGDNEKLFF. The CDR3 bases are TGTGCCACCACGGGCGATAATGAAAAACTGTTTTTT.

This clonotype was recorded at least ten times. The CDR3 bases are TGCGCCAGCAGCTTCTCGACTAGCGGGAGTCCGGAGAATGAGCAGTTCTTC. Residues: CASSFSTSGSPENEQFF. The V and J genes are TRBV5-1 and TRBJ2-1; TRBD2 matches 12 bases. The V gene end was trimmed by 2 bases and the J gene end by 7 bases; junction bases not matched to a gene: 10. Germline CDR1 SGHRS, CDR2 YFSETQ. The CDR3 consists of 17 residues.

This clonotype has a count of ten or more. The chain couples TRBV7-2 to TRBJ2-2; the D gene is possibly TRBD2 (5 bases). The CDR3 contains 13 residues. Germline V lookup: CDR1 SGHTA, CDR2 FQGNSA. With 1 base removed from V and 6 bases from J, the gap between germline ends came to 6 bases. CDR3 nucleotide sequence: TGTGCCAGCAGCTTAGGGGGAGCCGGGGAGCTGTTTTTT. It translates to CASSLGGAGELFF.

This clonotype was seen repeatedly, ten times or more. The rearrangement links TRBV19 to TRBJ2-2, with D uncertain. Trimming pared 6 bases from V and 7 bases from J, leaving 6 bases between. Germline V gene data show CDR1 as LNHDA and CDR2 as SQIVND (reference sequence). This CDR3 comprises 11 residues. CDR3: CASSLIGELFF. The CDR3 nucleotides are TGTGCCAGTAGCCTCATCGGGGAGCTGTTTTTT.

This clonotype has a count of ten or more. The genes are TRBV2 and TRBJ2-1, with 9 nucleotides matching TRBD2. Trimming cost V 7 bases and J 1 base; bases outside gene matches: 2. The CDR3 is 14 amino acids. Germline V gene data show CDR1 as SNHLY and CDR2 as FYNNEI. CDR3 region: CASISGRSYNEQFF. CDR3 nucleotide sequence: TGTGCCAGCATAAGCGGGAGGTCCTACAATGAGCAGTTCTTC.

This clonotype has a count of ten or more. The rearrangement uses TRBV27 and TRBJ1-6; D possibly corresponds to TRBD1 (5 bases). This CDR3 has 14 residues. V lost 7 bases to trimming and J lost 12 bases, with 19 bases between them. Germline CDR1 is MNHEY and CDR2 is SMNVEV (reference sequence). CDR3 coding DNA: TGTGCCAGCACTTCGCGGGGGGAAATGAGACCCCTCCACTTT. This gives the protein CASTSRGEMRPLHF.

This clonotype has a count of ten or more. The V gene is TRBV7-6, the J gene TRBJ2-1; 7 nucleotides align to TRBD2. CDR1 is SGHVS and CDR2 is FNYEAQ in the germline V gene. The junction had 6 bases not matched to a gene; V was cut back by 5 bases and J by 5 bases. The CDR3 loop spans 14 amino acids. This chain's CDR3 is CASSPGLVNNEQFF. The CDR3, as DNA: TGTGCCAGCAGCCCCGGACTAGTCAACAATGAGCAGTTCTTC.

This chain connects TRBV9 to TRBJ1-1; no firm D call. The V and J ends lost 0 bases and 3 bases respectively, with 6 bases between them. This CDR3 is 13 amino acids long. Germline assignment: CDR1 SGDLS and CDR2 YYNGEE. The CDR3: CASSVGGHTEAFF. The CDR3, as DNA: TGTGCCAGCAGCGTAGGGGGTCACACTGAAGCTTTCTTT.

This clonotype has a count of ten or more. This chain connects TRBV7-2 to TRBJ2-7, with D unclear. The germline gives CDR1 SGHTA, CDR2 FQGNSA. The CDR3 extends over 12 amino acids. Trimming removed 2 bases from V and 6 bases from J, with 8 bases in between. The CDR3 loop reads CASSLFRVEQYF. As DNA, the CDR3 is TGTGCCAGCAGCTTATTTCGGGTCGAGCAGTACTTC. Drawing the rest from reference TRBV7-2 and TRBJ2-7, the complete variable domain is GAGVSQSPSNKVTEKGKDVELRCDPISGHTALYWYRQSLGQGLEFLIYFQGNSAPDKSGLPSDRFSAERTGGSVSTLTIQRTQQEDSAVYLCASSLFRVEQYFGPGTRLTVT.

This clonotype was detected ten times or more. This chain links TRBV13 with TRBJ1-2; tentative D call: TRBD1 (5 bases). Germline CDR1 PRHDT, CDR2 FYEKMQ (reference sequence). This CDR3 has 12 amino acids. V lost 1 base and J 7 bases, leaving 7 bases between the germline ends. CDR3 sequence reads: CASSLVGGGYTF. In DNA, the CDR3 is TGTGCCAGCAGCTTAGTCGGGGGTGGCTACACCTTC.

The gene calls are TRBV7-8 and TRBJ2-6, with TRBD2 identical over 8 bases. CDR1 SGHVS and CDR2 FQNEAQ come from the germline V gene. The trim removed 3 bases at V and 3 bases at J, leaving 7 bases unmatched. CDR3 length: 17 amino acids. The CDR3 coding sequence is TGTGCCAGCAGCTTCGCGGGGGGCGGCAATGGGGCCAACGTCCTGACTTTC. Amino acid sequence: CASSFAGGGNGANVLTF.